This TCR beta chain appears in the sequencing data of a study of shared clonotypes between healthy human individuals. Study context: A donor's plate count was three for CD4 naive and three for CD4 memory; CD8 naive had two and CD8 memory one.

V gave up 2 bases and J gave up 3 bases, with 20 bases separating them. The CDR3 length is 17 residues. The germline V gene has CDR1 SGHTA and CDR2 FQGNSA. Concerning this clone itself: Its target is not known.

Findings of the study overall: Apart from blood, nothing was sampled; tissue repertoires likely differ. About 5% of naive CD4 clonotypes were shared across a few donors. Generation probabilities were higher for clonotypes shared across all four sorted-subset donors than for unshared ones.

Clones were sequenced by immunoSEQ multiplex PCR, and TCRdb holds only the in-frame ones, with some missing. This sample yields a few million clones, of which 90% to 95% are seen a single time; 0.35% to 0.5% belongs to the top ten. The sequence derives from a man in his late teens or twenties in good health. Some clones in this sample may be carry-over from other donors' samples. This chain uses TRBV7-2 with TRBJ2-7; the D gene is possibly TRBD2 (6 bases). Sequencing was performed on naive CD4+ T cells from PBMCs. Subset meaning: CD45RA+ positively selected. CDR3 DNA: TGTGCCAGCAGCTTACGGGGGATTGGTGGTGGGGTCTACGAGCAGTACTTC. Amino acid sequence: CASSLRGIGGGVYEQYF. The full variable domain, completed using reference TRBV7-2 and TRBJ2-7, is GAGVSQSPSNKVTEKGKDVELRCDPISGHTALYWYRQSLGQGLEFLIYFQGNSAPDKSGLPSDRFSAERTGGSVSTLTIQRTQQEDSAVYLCASSLRGIGGGVYEQYFGPGTRLTVT.